This T cell receptor (beta chain) was sequenced during a study of blood T cell repertoires in COVID-19. Study-wide context: The origin of the acute and convalescent COVID-19 samples was the United States, Italy and Spain. T cells, B-cell-depleted T cells, or PBMCs provided the cDNA or gDNA that served as material.

In the authors' methods: The authors estimated nucleated cell counts from reference gene primer amplification. Generated by immunoSEQ multiplex PCR, the TCRdb table keeps only in-frame clones and is missing some. From that table come the V and J calls and clone size; the DNA was used to work out D and trimming. The data show 75,000 to 85,000 clones, 88% seen once. This CDR3 spans 11 amino acids. The V gene's germline CDR1 is MNHEY and CDR2 SVGAGI. V shed 7 bases and J shed 5 bases, with 8 bases lying between them. This chain uses TRBV6-5 with TRBJ1-1; D perhaps matches TRBD1 (5 bases). The sequenced material came from peripheral blood. The receptor's source is a human donor in a cohort sampled during active COVID-19. Here the CDR3 DNA reads TGTGCCAGCACCGCAGGGACTGAAGCTTTCTTT. It yields the protein CASTAGTEAFF.